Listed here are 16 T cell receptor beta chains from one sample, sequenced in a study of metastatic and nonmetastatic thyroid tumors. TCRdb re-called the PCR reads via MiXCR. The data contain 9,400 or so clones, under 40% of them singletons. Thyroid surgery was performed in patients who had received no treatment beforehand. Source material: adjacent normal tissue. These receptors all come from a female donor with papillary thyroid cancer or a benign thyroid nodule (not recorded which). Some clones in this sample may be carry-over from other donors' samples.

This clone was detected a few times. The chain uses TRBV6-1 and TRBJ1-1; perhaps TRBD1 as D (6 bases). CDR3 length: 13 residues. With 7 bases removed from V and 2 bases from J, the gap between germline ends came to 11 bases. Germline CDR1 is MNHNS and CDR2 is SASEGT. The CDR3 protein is CASTQTGNTEAFF. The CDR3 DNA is TGTGCCAGCACCCAGACAGGAAACACTGAAGCTTTCTTT.

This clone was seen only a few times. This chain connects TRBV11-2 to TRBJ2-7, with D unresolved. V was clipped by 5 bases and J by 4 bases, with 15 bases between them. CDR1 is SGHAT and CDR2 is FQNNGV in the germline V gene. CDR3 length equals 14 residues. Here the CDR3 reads CASSPGSAGYEQYF. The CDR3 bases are TGTGCCAGCAGCCCCGGGTCCGCCGGATACGAGCAGTACTTC.

The DNA of the CDR3 is TGTGCCAGCAACGACCGGGGCCCGCTCCACTTT. Encoded protein: CASNDRGPLHF. The V gene is TRBV2, the J gene TRBJ1-6; a possible D gene is TRBD1 (5 bases). With 7 bases removed from V and 16 bases from J, the gap between germline ends came to 14 bases. Germline CDR1 is SNHLY and CDR2 is FYNNEI. The CDR3 spans 11 residues.

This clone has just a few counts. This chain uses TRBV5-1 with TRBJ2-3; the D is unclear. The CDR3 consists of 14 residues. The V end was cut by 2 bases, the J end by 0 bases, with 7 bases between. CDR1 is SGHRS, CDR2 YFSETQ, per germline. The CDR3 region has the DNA TGCGCCAGCAGCTTTTCGGAAAGCACAGATACGCAGTATTTT. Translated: CASSFSESTDTQYF.

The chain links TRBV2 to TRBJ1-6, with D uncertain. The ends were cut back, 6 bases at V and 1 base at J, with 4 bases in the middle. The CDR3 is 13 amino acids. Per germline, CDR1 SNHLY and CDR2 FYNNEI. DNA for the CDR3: TGTGCCAGCAGCGTATCCTATAATTCACCCCTCCACTTT. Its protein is CASSVSYNSPLHF.

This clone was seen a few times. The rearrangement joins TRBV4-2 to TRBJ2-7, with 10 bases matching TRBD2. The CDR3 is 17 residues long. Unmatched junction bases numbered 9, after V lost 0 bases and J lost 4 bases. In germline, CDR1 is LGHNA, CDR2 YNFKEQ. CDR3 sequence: CASSQDGLAGVRYEQYF. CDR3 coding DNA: TGTGCCAGCAGCCAAGATGGGCTAGCGGGGGTACGTTACGAGCAGTACTTC.

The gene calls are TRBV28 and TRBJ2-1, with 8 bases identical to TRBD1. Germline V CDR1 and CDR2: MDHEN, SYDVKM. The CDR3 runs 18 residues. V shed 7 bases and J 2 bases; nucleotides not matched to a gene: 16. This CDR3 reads CASIPIAPGQAAYNEQFF. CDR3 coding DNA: TGTGCCAGCATCCCGATAGCACCGGGACAGGCGGCCTACAATGAGCAGTTCTTC.

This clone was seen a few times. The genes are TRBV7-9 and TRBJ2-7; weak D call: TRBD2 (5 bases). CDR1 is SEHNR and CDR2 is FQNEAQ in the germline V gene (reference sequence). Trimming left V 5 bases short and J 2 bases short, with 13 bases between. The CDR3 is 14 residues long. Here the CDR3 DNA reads TGTGCCAGCAGCAAGCCGGGATCCCCCTACGAGCAGTACTTC. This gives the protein CASSKPGSPYEQYF.

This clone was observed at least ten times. The CDR3 is CASSTGTSGTQYF. The CDR3 DNA reads as TGTGCCAGTAGTACCGGGACTTCGGGGACCCAGTACTTC. The chain uses TRBV19 and TRBJ2-5; perhaps TRBD2 as D (6 bases). Trimming removed 4 bases at V and 7 bases at J, with 13 bases between. Per the germline V gene, CDR1 is LNHDA and CDR2 is SQIVND (reference sequence). This CDR3 is built from 13 residues.

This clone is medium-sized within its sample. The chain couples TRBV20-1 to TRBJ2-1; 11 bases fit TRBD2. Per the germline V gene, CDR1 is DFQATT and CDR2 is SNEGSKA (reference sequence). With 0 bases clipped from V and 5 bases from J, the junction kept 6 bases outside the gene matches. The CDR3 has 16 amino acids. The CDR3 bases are TGCAGTGCTAGAGATACGACTAGCGGGATGCACAATGAGCAGTTCTTC. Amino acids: CSARDTTSGMHNEQFF.

The CDR3 protein is CSARGPAGHGEQFF. The CDR3 DNA reads TGCAGTGCTAGAGGACCAGCGGGGCATGGAGAGCAGTTCTTC. This sequence joins TRBV20-1 and TRBJ2-1; 7 bases agree with TRBD2. This CDR3 has 14 amino acids. Germline trimming cut 1 base from V and 10 bases from J; bases unmatched to any gene: 10. From germline, CDR1 is DFQATT and CDR2 SNEGSKA (reference sequence).

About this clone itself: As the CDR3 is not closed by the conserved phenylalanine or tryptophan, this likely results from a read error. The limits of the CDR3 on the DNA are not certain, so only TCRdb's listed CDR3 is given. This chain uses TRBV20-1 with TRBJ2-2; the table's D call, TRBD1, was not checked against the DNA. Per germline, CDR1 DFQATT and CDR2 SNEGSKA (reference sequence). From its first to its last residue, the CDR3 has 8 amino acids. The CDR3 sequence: CSARQGAG.

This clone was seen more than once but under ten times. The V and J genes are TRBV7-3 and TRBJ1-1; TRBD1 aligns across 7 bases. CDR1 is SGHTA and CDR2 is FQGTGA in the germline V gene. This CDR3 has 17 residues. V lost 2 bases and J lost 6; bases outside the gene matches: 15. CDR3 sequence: CASSLLRMEQGTAEAFF. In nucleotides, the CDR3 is TGTGCCAGCAGCTTACTTAGAATGGAGCAGGGGACAGCTGAAGCTTTCTTT.

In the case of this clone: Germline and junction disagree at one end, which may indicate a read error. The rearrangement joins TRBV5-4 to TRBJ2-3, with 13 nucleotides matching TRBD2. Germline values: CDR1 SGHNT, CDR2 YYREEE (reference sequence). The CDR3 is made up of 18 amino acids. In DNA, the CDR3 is TGTGCCGGCAGCTTTTCCCGGACTAGCGGGAGTGGGTCAGATACGCAGTATTTT. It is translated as CAGSFSRTSGSGSDTQYF.

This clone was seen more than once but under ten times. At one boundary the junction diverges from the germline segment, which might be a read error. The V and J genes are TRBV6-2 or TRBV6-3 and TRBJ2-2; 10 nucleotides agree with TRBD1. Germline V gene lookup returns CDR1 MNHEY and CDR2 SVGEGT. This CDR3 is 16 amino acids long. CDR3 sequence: CASSYPRTGGTGELSF. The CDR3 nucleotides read TGTGCCAGCAGTTACCCTCGGACAGGGGGAACCGGCGAGCTATCTTTT.

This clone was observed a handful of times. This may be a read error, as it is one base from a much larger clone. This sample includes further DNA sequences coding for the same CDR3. CDR3 region: CASSVDWSGELFF. CDR3 in DNA: TGTGCCAGCAGCGTCGATTGGTCCGGGGAGCTGTTTTTT. The chain links TRBV27 to TRBJ2-2; D is unresolved. This CDR3 has 13 amino acids. The germline CDR1 and CDR2 sequences are MNHEY and SMNVEV (reference sequence). Deletions cut 6 bases from V and 6 bases from J, with 11 bases between.